Presented here are 31 T cell receptor beta chains from one specimen sequenced in a study of CD8+ T cells in alopecia areata. RNA extraction was followed by reverse transcription into cDNA, which acted as the sequencing template. Sequencing used immunoSEQ multiplex PCR; TCRdb keeps in-frame clones, though not all of them. The profile shows 200,000 or so clones, 50% to 70% of them singletons. Sample: CD4+ T cells sorted from blood, taken at week 0. The source is a human donor with alopecia areata.

Turning to this clone: Other DNA variants within this sample encode the same CDR3. This rearrangement joins TRBV29-1 to TRBJ1-1, with a tentative D call TRBD1 (6 bases). CDR1 and CDR2 (germline): SQVTM, ANQGSEA. The CDR3 has 12 residues. Trimming left V 1 base short and J 5 bases short, with 8 bases between. The DNA of the CDR3 is TGCAGCGTTGAAGTCACAGGGACTGAAGCTTTCTTT. Translated, it gives CSVEVTGTEAFF.

This clone appeared a few times. CDR3 in amino acids: CASSARQGGRGTEAFF. In DNA, the CDR3 is TGTGCCAGCAGCGCCAGACAGGGAGGGAGAGGCACTGAAGCTTTCTTT. V is TRBV9 and J is TRBJ1-1; 7 bases match TRBD1. Per the germline V gene, CDR1 is SGDLS and CDR2 is YYNGEE. V gave up 3 bases and J gave up 4 bases; unmatched junction bases: 12. CDR3 size: 16 residues.

The V and J genes are TRBV6-1 and TRBJ1-1; 7 bases align to TRBD1. V was pared by 5 bases and J by 4 bases, with 7 bases of the junction left unmatched. This CDR3 region has 14 residues. The germline gives CDR1 MNHNS, CDR2 SASEGT. The chain's CDR3 is CASSRDRGGTEAFF. CDR3 sequence (DNA): TGTGCCAGCAGTCGGGACAGAGGAGGCACTGAAGCTTTCTTT.

This clone has only a few counts. The rearrangement uses TRBV30 and TRBJ2-3; D gene ambiguous. From germline, CDR1 is GTSNPN and CDR2 SVGIG (reference sequence). Trimming stripped 2 bases from V and 0 bases from J, with 9 bases between. The CDR3 covers 14 residues. In DNA, the CDR3 is TGTGCCTGGAGTAGCTTAGCTAGCACAGATACGCAGTATTTT. This sequence encodes CAWSSLASTDTQYF. The full variable domain, rest sourced from reference TRBV30 and TRBJ2-3, is SQTIHQWPATLVQPVGSPLSLECTVEGTSNPNLYWYRQAAGRGLQLLFYSVGIGQISSEVPQNLSASRPQDRQFILSSKKLLLSDSGFYLCAWSSLASTDTQYFGPGTRLTVL.

This clone was observed many times. The chain links TRBV27 to TRBJ2-6; 7 nucleotides align to TRBD1. Germline V gives CDR1 MNHEY, CDR2 SMNVEV (reference sequence). There are 19 residues in the CDR3. Trimming removed 5 bases from V and 1 base from J; junction bases left unmatched: 14. Here the CDR3 DNA reads TGTGCCAGCAGTCCTACGTCGAGGGGGCGTTCATCTGGGGCCAACGTCCTGACTTTC. Encoded protein: CASSPTSRGRSSGANVLTF.

This clone was counted only a few times. The chain couples TRBV30 to TRBJ1-5; D is possibly TRBD1 (5 bases). Trimming removed 3 bases from V and 4 bases from J, with 10 bases in between. From germline, CDR1 is GTSNPN and CDR2 SVGIG (reference sequence). The length of the CDR3 is 13 residues. The CDR3 loop is CAWSWDGNQPQHF. The CDR3, as DNA: TGTGCCTGGAGCTGGGACGGGAATCAGCCCCAGCATTTT.

This clone was observed a few times. The chain uses TRBV6-5 and TRBJ2-2; the D gene is possibly TRBD1 (6 bases). CDR1 MNHEY and CDR2 SVGAGI come from the germline V gene. Trimming shortened V by 3 bases and J by 5 bases, and 10 bases separated the two germline ends. There are 14 residues in the CDR3. This chain's CDR3 is CASSYNRVTGELFF. CDR3 nucleotide sequence: TGTGCCAGCAGTTATAACAGGGTAACCGGGGAGCTGTTTTTT.

This chain links TRBV2 with TRBJ2-2; 7 bases fit TRBD1. The length of the CDR3 is 15 residues. Germline V lookup: CDR1 SNHLY, CDR2 FYNNEI. V dropped 8 bases and J dropped 0; count of bases not matched to a gene: 6. DNA of the CDR3: TGTGCCAGCTCAAGGACAGGAGCGAACACCGGGGAGCTGTTTTTT. Protein: CASSRTGANTGELFF.

This clone was detected only a few times. This chain joins TRBV4-1 and TRBJ2-6; 11 bases agree with TRBD2. The CDR3 consists of 19 residues. Germline assignment: CDR1 MGHRA and CDR2 YSYEKL. The V gene end was trimmed by 0 bases and the J gene end by 0 bases; junction bases not matched to a gene: 4. CDR3 protein: CASSQETSGTSSGANVLTF. The CDR3 DNA reads as TGCGCCAGCAGCCAAGAGACTAGCGGGACAAGCTCTGGGGCCAACGTCCTGACTTTC.

V usage is TRBV19 and J usage is TRBJ2-3; the D gene could be TRBD1 or TRBD2 (5 bases each). The V gene lost 7 bases and the J gene lost 1 base, with 21 bases spanning the gap. Per the germline V gene, CDR1 is LNHDA and CDR2 is SQIVND (reference sequence). This CDR3 contains 17 residues. This CDR3 reads CASKRDPGTGRTDTQYF. The CDR3 DNA reads as TGTGCCAGTAAAAGGGACCCAGGAACGGGGCGCACAGATACGCAGTATTTT.

The genes are TRBV29-1 and TRBJ2-3; a weak D match, TRBD1 (6 bases). Germline CDR1 is SQVTM and CDR2 is ANQGSEA. V was pared by 4 bases and J by 2 bases, with 16 bases between. The CDR3 length is 15 residues. CDR3 region: CSVGLDRTTTDTQYF. The DNA for the CDR3 is TGCAGCGTTGGGTTGGACAGAACGACCACAGATACGCAGTATTTT.

This chain connects TRBV29-1 to TRBJ1-1; no clear D. The CDR3 consists of 11 residues. Between the trimmed V and J ends, which lost 5 bases and 1 base, there was a span of 5 bases. CDR1 and CDR2 (germline): SQVTM, ANQGSEA. The CDR3 bases are TGCAGCGTTAGCCAGAACACTGAAGCTTTCTTT. This codes for CSVSQNTEAFF.

V and J are TRBV7-2 and TRBJ2-7, with no clear D. V lost 4 bases and J lost 6, with 10 bases in between. Germline V lookup: CDR1 SGHTA, CDR2 FQGNSA. The CDR3 covers 12 residues. CDR3 in DNA: TGTGCCAGCAGCTCATTTCTGGGCGAGCAGTACTTC. Translated: CASSSFLGEQYF.

The chain recombines TRBV4-2 with TRBJ2-1; possibly TRBD1 for D (6 bases). Germline loops: CDR1 LGHNA, CDR2 YNFKEQ. Trimming removed 5 bases from V and 9 bases from J, with 14 bases in between. This CDR3 region has 13 residues. The CDR3 sequence is CASSAAQGSEQFF. CDR3 nucleotide sequence: TGTGCCAGCAGCGCTGCTCAGGGGAGTGAGCAGTTCTTC.

The rearrangement uses TRBV7-9 and TRBJ2-7; 7 bases agree with TRBD1. There are 16 residues in the CDR3. The V segment lost 4 bases and the J segment 5 bases; nucleotides outside the gene matches: 14. CDR1 and CDR2 from the germline V gene are SEHNR and FQNEAQ (reference sequence). Here the CDR3 reads CASSSRYRGPGDEQYF. In nucleotides, the CDR3 is TGTGCCAGCAGCTCGAGATACAGGGGCCCTGGGGACGAGCAGTACTTC.

This clone was recorded at least ten times. The rearrangement uses TRBV18 and TRBJ1-2, with a possible D match to TRBD1 (6 bases). The V and J ends lost 3 bases and 8 bases respectively, with 13 bases between them. Germline V lookup: CDR1 KGHSH, CDR2 LQKENI. The CDR3 is 13 residues long. The CDR3 reads CASSPGAPVGYTF. CDR3 DNA sequence: TGTGCCAGCTCACCGGGGGCGCCCGTAGGCTACACCTTC.

The chain couples TRBV4-1 to TRBJ2-1; D unresolved. The CDR3 extends over 14 amino acids. Trimming pared 3 bases from V and 4 bases from J, leaving 10 bases between. Germline-derived CDR1 and CDR2 are MGHRA and YSYEKL. CDR3 nucleotide sequence: TGCGCCAGCAGCCAGATTCGGCGTTACAATGAGCAGTTCTTC. Protein sequence: CASSQIRRYNEQFF.

Here the CDR3 reads CASSPPSVAGGLGEQFF. CDR3 coding DNA: TGTGCCAGCAGCCCCCCCTCGGTAGCGGGGGGGTTAGGTGAGCAGTTCTTC. The chain has TRBV7-6 and TRBJ2-1; 11 nucleotides agree with TRBD2. With V trimmed by 5 bases and J by 9 bases, 15 bases remained unmatched. Germline CDR1 is SGHVS and CDR2 is FNYEAQ. The CDR3 sequence is 17 residues long.

The chain recombines TRBV5-4 with TRBJ1-1; the match to TRBD1 covers 8 bases. The CDR3 has 15 amino acids. J lost 4 bases, V lost 4 bases, and 9 bases had no gene match. Looked up from germline, CDR1 is SGHNT and CDR2 is YYREEE (reference sequence). CDR3 nucleotides: TGTGCCAGCAGCCAGGGGGCGCTGTTTGGCACTGAAGCTTTCTTT. It codes for CASSQGALFGTEAFF.

A few counts support this clone. V is TRBV5-1 and J is TRBJ2-2; 9 nucleotides line up with TRBD2. J was trimmed by 6 bases and V by 4 bases; bases with no gene match: 10. CDR1 is SGHRS, CDR2 YFSETQ, per germline. This CDR3 is 16 amino acids long. The CDR3: CASSPAASGTAGELFF. As DNA, the CDR3 is TGCGCCAGCAGCCCGGCGGCTAGCGGGACGGCCGGGGAGCTGTTTTTT. The entire variable domain, with the rest obtained from reference TRBV5-1 and TRBJ2-2, is as follows: KAGVTQTPRYLIKTRGQQVTLSCSPISGHRSVSWYQQTPGQGLQFLFEYFSETQRNKGNFPGRFSGRQFSNSRSEMNVSTLELGDSALYLCASSPAASGTAGELFFGEGSRLTVL.

V gene TRBV30 combines with J gene TRBJ1-3; D remains ambiguous. The germline gives CDR1 GTSNPN, CDR2 SVGIG (reference sequence). This CDR3 has 13 amino acids. Trimming removed 3 bases from V and 0 bases from J, with 6 bases in between. The CDR3: CAWSQYSGNTIYF. CDR3 coding DNA: TGTGCCTGGAGCCAGTACTCTGGAAACACCATATATTTT.

This clone was found a few times. V usage is TRBV29-1 and J usage is TRBJ2-1; 8 bases match TRBD2. There are 16 residues in the CDR3. J was trimmed by 8 bases and V by 4 bases; bases with no gene match: 16. CDR1 is SQVTM and CDR2 is ANQGSEA in the germline V gene. The chain's CDR3 is CSVGSGTGGPGDEQFF. CDR3 nucleotide sequence: TGCAGCGTTGGGTCTGGGACGGGAGGGCCTGGCGATGAGCAGTTCTTC.

Only one count was recorded for this clone. The chain uses TRBV9 and TRBJ1-2; TRBD1 might be the D (5 bases). The CDR3 contains 12 residues. The germline gives CDR1 SGDLS, CDR2 YYNGEE. The V end was cut by 7 bases, the J end by 4 bases, with 11 bases between. The CDR3 here is CASAGKGYGYTF. CDR3 bases: TGTGCCAGCGCAGGGAAAGGCTATGGCTACACCTTC.

The J gene is TRBJ1-6, the V gene TRBV29-1; possible D gene TRBD1, 5 bases. The germline V gene has CDR1 SQVTM and CDR2 ANQGSEA. The ends were cut back, 5 bases at V and 7 bases at J, with 15 bases in the middle. The CDR3 loop spans 14 amino acids. The CDR3 nucleotides are TGCAGCGTTACTCTCCGGGGGGTAAATTCACCCCTCCACTTT. This codes for CSVTLRGVNSPLHF.

This clone was found many times. This chain links TRBV4-1 with TRBJ2-2; perhaps TRBD1 as D (6 bases). The CDR3 totals 19 residues. Germline lookup yields CDR1 MGHRA and CDR2 YSYEKL. V shed 4 bases and J shed 3 bases, with 24 bases lying between them. The CDR3 region is CASSRGGGRPSGDTGELFF. Here the CDR3 DNA reads TGCGCCAGCAGCCGTGGGGGCGGTAGACCCTCTGGGGACACCGGGGAGCTGTTTTTT.

The J gene is TRBJ1-5, the V gene TRBV30; a possible D gene is TRBD1 (5 bases). Germline CDR1 GTSNPN, CDR2 SVGIG (reference sequence). This CDR3 is built from 14 residues. V dropped 6 bases and J dropped 0 bases, with 12 bases sitting between them. The CDR3 reads CACQPGNSNQPQHF. Here the CDR3 DNA reads TGTGCCTGCCAGCCAGGGAATAGCAATCAGCCCCAGCATTTT.

The chain has TRBV29-1 and TRBJ2-7; 12 nucleotides match TRBD1. The CDR3 sequence is 14 residues long. The junction had 3 bases not matched to a gene; V was cut back by 4 bases and J by 2 bases. CDR1 is SQVTM, CDR2 ANQGSEA, per germline. CDR3 bases: TGCAGCGTTGGGGACAGGGGGCCCACCTACGAGCAGTACTTC. Its translation: CSVGDRGPTYEQYF.

This clone was found once. This rearrangement joins TRBV5-1 to TRBJ1-1; D is perhaps TRBD1 (5 bases). There are 14 residues in the CDR3. V lost 4 bases and J 4 bases, leaving 14 bases between the germline ends. Germline V CDR1 and CDR2: SGHRS, YFSETQ. CDR3 coding DNA: TGCGCCAGCAGCCCCACTGTGGGGACCACTGAAGCTTTCTTT. Its protein is CASSPTVGTTEAFF.

The chain has TRBV5-1 and TRBJ2-4; D is undetermined. The CDR3 totals 12 residues. Germline loops: CDR1 SGHRS, CDR2 YFSETQ. Deletions cut 5 bases from V and 5 bases from J, with 8 bases between. The CDR3: CASRGSENIQYF. The CDR3 DNA reads TGCGCCAGCAGAGGCAGCGAAAACATTCAGTACTTC.

V usage is TRBV19 and J usage is TRBJ1-5; TRBD1 aligns across 7 bases. Germline values: CDR1 LNHDA, CDR2 SQIVND (reference sequence). V was pared by 7 bases and J by 2 bases, with 2 bases of the junction left unmatched. This CDR3 contains 13 residues. As DNA, the CDR3 is TGTGCCAGTATGGACAGGCGCAATCAGCCCCAGCATTTT. This encodes CASMDRRNQPQHF.

This clone has a handful of counts. The chain joins TRBV11-2 to TRBJ2-5; TRBD1 matches at 8 bases. The CDR3 totals 13 residues. Trimming at V came to 5 bases and at J to 4 bases, leaving 3 bases not matched to a gene. The germline CDR1 and CDR2 sequences are SGHAT and FQNNGV. CDR3 protein: CASSADRGETQYF. CDR3 DNA: TGTGCCAGCAGCGCAGACAGGGGAGAGACCCAGTACTTC.